This T cell receptor beta chain was found in a study of T-cell reconstitution after alpha-beta-depleted transplantation in children. Overall study findings and caveats: Recipient T cells and thymic progenitors that survived were the source of the high TCRbeta diversity seen at day 60 in some patients.

The authors prepared the TCRbeta library with unique molecular identifiers. TCRdb re-derived calls from the PCR reads in MiXCR, one entry per CDR3 protein. Of approximately 190,000 distinct CDR3 sequences in the sample, under 8.5% were seen once. V lost 0 bases and J 1 base, leaving 9 bases between the germline ends. Germline loops: CDR1 KGHSH, CDR2 LQKENI. There are 15 residues in the CDR3. This clonotype turned up a few times. Antigen: not known. The chain couples TRBV18 to TRBJ1-2, with D unclear. This receptor was obtained from a male patient under 10 years old who had a stem cell transplant for acute myeloid leukemia, so the T cells may come from the graft donor. The sequenced sample was PBMCs, mostly from graft donor cells, obtained 360 days after TCRalphabeta/CD19-depleted stem cell transplant. CDR3 loop: CASSPPGGNNYGYTF. CDR3 nucleotide sequence: TGTGCCAGCTCACCACCCGGCGGCAATAACTATGGCTACACCTTC.